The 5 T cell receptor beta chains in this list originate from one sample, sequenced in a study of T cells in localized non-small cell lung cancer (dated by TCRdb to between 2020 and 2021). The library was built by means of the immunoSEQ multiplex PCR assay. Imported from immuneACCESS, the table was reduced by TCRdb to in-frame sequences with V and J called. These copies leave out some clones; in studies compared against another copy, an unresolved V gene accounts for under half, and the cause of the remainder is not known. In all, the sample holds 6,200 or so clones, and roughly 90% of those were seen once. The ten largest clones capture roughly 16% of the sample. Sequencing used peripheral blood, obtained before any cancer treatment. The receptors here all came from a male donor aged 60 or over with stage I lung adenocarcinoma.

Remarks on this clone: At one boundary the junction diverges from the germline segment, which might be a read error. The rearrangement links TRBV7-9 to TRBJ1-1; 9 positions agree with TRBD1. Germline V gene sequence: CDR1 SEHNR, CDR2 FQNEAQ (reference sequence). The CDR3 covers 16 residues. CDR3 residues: CASSFTDRGMKTEAFF. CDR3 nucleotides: TGTGCCAGCAGCTTCACGGACAGGGGTATGAAAACTGAAGCTTTCTTT. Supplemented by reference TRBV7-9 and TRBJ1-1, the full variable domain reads DTGVSQNPRHKITKRGQNVTFRCDPISEHNRLYWYRQTLGQGPEFLTYFQNEAQLEKSRLLSDRFSAERPKGSFSTLEIQRTEQGDSAMYLCASSFTDRGMKTEAFFGQGTRLTVV.

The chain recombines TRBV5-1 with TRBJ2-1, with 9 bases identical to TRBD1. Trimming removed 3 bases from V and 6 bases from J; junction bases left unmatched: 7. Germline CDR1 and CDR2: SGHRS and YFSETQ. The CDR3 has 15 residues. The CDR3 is CASSWAGTGSNEQFF. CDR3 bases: TGCGCCAGCAGCTGGGCCGGGACAGGGTCCAATGAGCAGTTCTTC.

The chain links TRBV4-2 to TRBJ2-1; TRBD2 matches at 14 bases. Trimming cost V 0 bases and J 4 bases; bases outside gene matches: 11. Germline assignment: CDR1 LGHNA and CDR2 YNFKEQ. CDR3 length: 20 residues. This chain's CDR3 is CASSQESWTSGGSRYNEQFF. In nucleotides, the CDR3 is TGTGCCAGCAGCCAAGAGAGCTGGACTAGCGGGGGGTCGCGGTACAATGAGCAGTTCTTC.

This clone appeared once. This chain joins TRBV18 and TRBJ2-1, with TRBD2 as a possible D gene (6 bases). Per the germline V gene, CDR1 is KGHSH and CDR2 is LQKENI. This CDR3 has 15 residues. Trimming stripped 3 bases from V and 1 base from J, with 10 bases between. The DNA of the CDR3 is TGTGCCAGCTCACCGCAGGAGGGGTCCTACAATGAGCAGTTCTTC. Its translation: CASSPQEGSYNEQFF.

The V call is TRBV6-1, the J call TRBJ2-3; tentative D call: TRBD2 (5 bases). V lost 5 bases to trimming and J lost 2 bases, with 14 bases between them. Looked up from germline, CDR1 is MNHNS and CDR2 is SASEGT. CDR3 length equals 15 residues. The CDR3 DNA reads TGTGCCAGCAGTCGAGGGTCCCACAACACAGATACGCAGTATTTT. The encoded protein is CASSRGSHNTDTQYF.